This passage covers 25 T cell receptor beta chains from one sample sequenced in a study of metastatic and nonmetastatic thyroid tumors. TCRdb re-analyzed the PCR reads through MiXCR. The table records 25,000 to 35,000 clones, around 15% of them present only once. No treatment had been given to any patient before thyroid surgery. Sequences were obtained from blood. These TCRs come from a female donor with papillary thyroid cancer or a benign thyroid nodule (not recorded which). Some clones in this sample may be carry-over from other donors' samples.

On this clone: One end of the junction varies from germline; a read error may be responsible. The chain links TRBV24-1 to TRBJ2-3, with a weak D call TRBD1 (5 bases). CDR3 length: 16 amino acids. The germline V gene encodes CDR1 KGHDR and CDR2 SFDVKD. This CDR3 is CATRDLRLGAPDTQYF. The CDR3 DNA sequence: TGTGCCACCAGAGATTTGCGGCTTGGGGCTCCAGATACGCAGTATTTT.

This clone has a count of ten or more. The chain couples TRBV4-2 to TRBJ1-2; 9 bases align to TRBD1. The V segment lost 2 bases and the J segment 8 bases; nucleotides outside the gene matches: 12. Germline loops: CDR1 LGHNA, CDR2 YNFKEQ. The CDR3 loop spans 16 amino acids. In DNA form, the CDR3 reads TGTGCCAGCAGCCAACCTGGCCAACAGGGGGCAGAGGGCTACACCTTC. Its translation: CASSQPGQQGAEGYTF.

The chain employs TRBV6-1 and TRBJ2-3, with D possibly TRBD2 on 5 matching bases. Trimming cost V 3 bases and J 0 bases, with 10 bases left between them. From germline, CDR1 is MNHNS and CDR2 SASEGT. The CDR3 runs 15 residues. CDR3 residues: CASSDRTGSTDTQYF. DNA of the CDR3: TGTGCCAGCAGTGACAGGACTGGGAGCACAGATACGCAGTATTTT.

By share, this clone ranks as medium-sized. The V and J genes are TRBV6-1 and TRBJ2-2, with a tentative D call TRBD2 (5 bases). V lost 6 bases, J lost 3 bases, and 11 bases lay in between. Germline lookup yields CDR1 MNHNS and CDR2 SASEGT. The CDR3 has 14 amino acids. The CDR3 nucleotides read TGTGCCAGCAGGCTTGGGGAGCACACCGGGGAGCTGTTTTTT. It specifies CASRLGEHTGELFF.

By its share, this clone is medium-sized. This chain joins TRBV6-1 and TRBJ1-1; D gene ambiguous. The CDR3 has 15 amino acids. Per germline, CDR1 MNHNS and CDR2 SASEGT. V was cut by 2 bases and J by 4 bases, with 14 bases left in between. The CDR3 nucleotides are TGTGCCAGCAGTGAAAATTGGGCGGCGGGCACTGAAGCTTTCTTT. It specifies CASSENWAAGTEAFF.

This clone turned up a few times. This chain links TRBV5-4 with TRBJ2-5, with D hard to call. The germline gives CDR1 SGHNT, CDR2 YYREEE (reference sequence). V was pared by 0 bases and J by 6 bases, with 3 bases between. This CDR3 region has 11 residues. The CDR3 loop reads CASSLEKTQYF. Here the CDR3 DNA reads TGTGCCAGCAGCTTGGAGAAGACCCAGTACTTC. Looking up the rest from reference TRBV5-4 and TRBJ2-5 gives the full variable domain: ETGVTQSPTHLIKTRGQQVTLRCSSQSGHNTVSWYQQALGQGPQFIFQYYREEENGRGNFPPRFSGLQFPNYSSELNVNALELDDSALYLCASSLEKTQYFGPGTRLLVL.

This clone was counted at least ten times. CDR3 in DNA: TGCAGTGCTAGTTCTGGTGGGGCGTGGGAGCAGTACTTC. Residues: CSASSGGAWEQYF. The V and J genes are TRBV20-1 and TRBJ2-7; TRBD1 might be the D (5 bases). The CDR3 runs to 13 residues. Trimming pared 3 bases from V and 7 bases from J, leaving 16 bases between. Germline V gives CDR1 DFQATT, CDR2 SNEGSKA (reference sequence).

By share, this clone ranks as medium-sized. The J gene is TRBJ1-2, the V gene TRBV27; D is unresolved. V lost 0 bases and J 2 bases, leaving 10 bases between the germline ends. Per germline, CDR1 MNHEY and CDR2 SMNVEV (reference sequence). This CDR3 has 15 amino acids. The CDR3 nucleotides are TGTGCCAGCAGTTTATCGTCGACGGAGAACTATGGCTACACCTTC. Amino acid sequence: CASSLSSTENYGYTF.

Concerning this clone: One junction end disagrees with the germline gene, perhaps due to a read error. The rearrangement links TRBV20-1 to TRBJ1-3, with a possible D match to TRBD1 (5 bases). Germline V gives CDR1 DFQATT, CDR2 SNEGSKA (reference sequence). The CDR3 totals 12 residues. Here the CDR3 reads CSARDRGNNIYF. The DNA of the CDR3 is TGCAGTGCCCGGGACCGAGGAAACAACATATATTTT.

This clone is categorized as medium-sized. This rearrangement joins TRBV28 to TRBJ2-1; the D gene is possibly TRBD1 (6 bases). This CDR3 spans 15 amino acids. Trimming removed 3 bases at V and 5 bases at J, with 14 bases between. Germline CDR1 reads MDHEN; CDR2 reads SYDVKM. CDR3 in amino acids: CASSFAGQNHNEQFF. DNA of the CDR3: TGTGCCAGCAGTTTTGCAGGACAGAACCACAATGAGCAGTTCTTC.

The rearrangement uses TRBV19 and TRBJ2-1, with D perhaps matching TRBD2 (5 bases). The CDR3 has 12 residues. V lost 3 bases, J lost 7 bases, and 7 bases lay in between. Germline V gene sequence: CDR1 LNHDA, CDR2 SQIVND (reference sequence). The CDR3 DNA reads TGTGCCAGTAGTATGAGAGGGAATGAGCAGTTCTTC. This gives the protein CASSMRGNEQFF.

The V gene is TRBV2, the J gene TRBJ2-7; 8 nucleotides match TRBD2. Trimming removed 8 bases from V and 2 bases from J; junction bases left unmatched: 11. The CDR3 covers 15 residues. The germline V gene encodes CDR1 SNHLY and CDR2 FYNNEI. Here the CDR3 reads CASGGFNSGAYEQYF. The CDR3 nucleotides read TGTGCCAGCGGGGGGTTTAATAGCGGGGCCTACGAGCAGTACTTC.

This clone has ten or more counts. The chain is built from TRBV7-9 and TRBJ1-4; D possibly corresponds to TRBD1 (5 bases). V dropped 5 bases and J dropped 7 bases, with 8 bases sitting between them. This CDR3 is built from 12 residues. Germline V gene lookup returns CDR1 SEHNR and CDR2 FQNEAQ (reference sequence). DNA for the CDR3: TGTGCCAGCAGCGTGGGGCCTGAAAAACTGTTTTTT. The encoded protein is CASSVGPEKLFF.

Concerning this clone itself: The conserved closing phenylalanine or tryptophan is absent in this CDR3, likely reflecting a read error. The chain links TRBV20-1 to TRBJ1-1; D is perhaps TRBD1 (6 bases). V was clipped by 5 bases and J by 2 bases, with 15 bases between them. The CDR3 is 14 amino acids. Per the germline V gene, CDR1 is DFQATT and CDR2 is SNEGSKA (reference sequence). The CDR3 here is CSAGKGGINTEAFL. As DNA, the CDR3 is TGCAGTGCTGGGAAGGGGGGGATCAACACTGAAGCTTTCCTT.

The chain uses TRBV6-1 and TRBJ1-1; no clear D gene. With 3 bases removed from V and 7 bases from J, the gap between germline ends came to 6 bases. The CDR3 contains 11 residues. CDR1 MNHNS and CDR2 SASEGT come from the germline V gene. The CDR3 is CASSDWYEAFF. The CDR3 DNA reads TGTGCCAGCAGTGACTGGTATGAAGCTTTCTTT.

In this sample, this clone turned up a few times. CDR3 DNA sequence: TGTGCCAGCACCCTAGGGAATCTCGGCTCACCCCTCCACTTT. Protein sequence: CASTLGNLGSPLHF. The chain uses TRBV6-1 and TRBJ1-6; the D is unclear. Trimming stripped 7 bases from V and 10 bases from J, with 17 bases between. The CDR3 runs to 14 residues. Germline V CDR1 and CDR2: MNHNS, SASEGT.

This clone was counted ten times or more. The CDR3 sequence is CASTWTAQETQYF. As DNA, the CDR3 is TGCGCCAGCACCTGGACCGCACAAGAGACCCAGTACTTC. J is TRBJ2-5 and V is TRBV10-1; the D is unclear. The CDR3 has 13 amino acids. CDR1 and CDR2 from the germline V gene are WNHNN and SYGVQD (reference sequence). Trimming stripped 7 bases from V and 2 bases from J, with 11 bases between.

This clone was seen many times. The chain joins TRBV29-1 to TRBJ2-1; the D gene could be TRBD1 or TRBD2 (5 bases each). The CDR3 has 14 residues. Germline CDR1 is SQVTM and CDR2 is ANQGSEA. Trimming took 3 bases from V and 4 from J, leaving 13 bases between them. In DNA, the CDR3 is TGCAGCGTTGACCCGGGACGATTTTACAATGAGCAGTTCTTC. Its protein product is CSVDPGRFYNEQFF.

At least ten counts were recorded for this clone. The CDR3 DNA follows: TGCGCCAGCAGCTCGACAGGGGCTCTCTCTGGGGCCAACGTCCTGACTTTC. Amino acids: CASSSTGALSGANVLTF. This chain links TRBV5-1 with TRBJ2-6; 8 nucleotides match TRBD1. The germline gives CDR1 SGHRS, CDR2 YFSETQ. Losses at the gene ends were 3 bases for V and 0 bases for J; bases not matched to a gene: 5. There are 17 residues in the CDR3.

The chain has TRBV28 and TRBJ1-2; a possible D gene is TRBD1 (5 bases). V lost 6 bases to trimming and J lost 6 bases, with 17 bases between them. CDR1 is MDHEN and CDR2 is SYDVKM in the germline V gene. The CDR3 spans 14 residues. The CDR3 sequence: CASSPPWGRHGYTF. DNA of the CDR3: TGTGCCAGCAGCCCTCCCTGGGGGAGACATGGCTACACCTTC.

This clone showed up many times. This chain links TRBV10-2 with TRBJ2-3, with D unclear. This CDR3 has 13 amino acids. V dropped 4 bases and J dropped 4 bases, with 9 bases sitting between them. Germline assignment: CDR1 WSHSY and CDR2 SAAADI. CDR3 sequence (DNA): TGCGCCAGCAGTGTCCCCCCTGCAGATACGCAGTATTTT. Translation: CASSVPPADTQYF.

The chain combines TRBV20-1 with TRBJ2-7; 7 bases are shared with TRBD1. The V gene end was trimmed by 6 bases and the J gene end by 0 bases; junction bases not matched to a gene: 8. CDR1 and CDR2 (germline): DFQATT, SNEGSKA (reference sequence). This CDR3 has 14 amino acids. The CDR3 DNA reads TGCAGTGCAACCCGGACAGGTACCTCCTACGAGCAGTACTTC. Translation: CSATRTGTSYEQYF.

In this sample, this clone is medium-sized (0.01 to 0.1%). The genes are TRBV28 and TRBJ1-1; 7 positions agree with TRBD1. V trimming: 5 bases; J trimming: 8 bases; junction bases outside the gene matches: 8. The CDR3 covers 13 residues. Looked up from germline, CDR1 is MDHEN and CDR2 is SYDVKM. Here the CDR3 DNA reads TGTGCCAGCAGTCACTCAGGGGGGTCAGAAGCTTTCTTT. This encodes CASSHSGGSEAFF.

This clone has ten or more counts. The V gene is TRBV28, the J gene TRBJ1-4, with a weak D call TRBD1 (5 bases). CDR1 and CDR2 (germline): MDHEN, SYDVKM. This CDR3 region has 13 residues. Trimming removed 8 bases from V and 3 bases from J, with 10 bases in between. In nucleotides, the CDR3 is TGTGCCAGCGGCCAGACAGCTAATGAAAAACTGTTTTTT. Translated: CASGQTANEKLFF.

This clone occurred many times. The J gene is TRBJ1-4, the V gene TRBV18; D is ambiguous. V was cut by 3 bases and J by 6 bases, with 14 bases left in between. CDR1 is KGHSH and CDR2 is LQKENI in the germline V gene. The CDR3 runs to 15 residues. The CDR3 reads CASSPAGRGDEKLFF. The DNA of the CDR3 is TGTGCCAGCTCACCTGCAGGTCGAGGAGATGAAAAACTGTTTTTT.